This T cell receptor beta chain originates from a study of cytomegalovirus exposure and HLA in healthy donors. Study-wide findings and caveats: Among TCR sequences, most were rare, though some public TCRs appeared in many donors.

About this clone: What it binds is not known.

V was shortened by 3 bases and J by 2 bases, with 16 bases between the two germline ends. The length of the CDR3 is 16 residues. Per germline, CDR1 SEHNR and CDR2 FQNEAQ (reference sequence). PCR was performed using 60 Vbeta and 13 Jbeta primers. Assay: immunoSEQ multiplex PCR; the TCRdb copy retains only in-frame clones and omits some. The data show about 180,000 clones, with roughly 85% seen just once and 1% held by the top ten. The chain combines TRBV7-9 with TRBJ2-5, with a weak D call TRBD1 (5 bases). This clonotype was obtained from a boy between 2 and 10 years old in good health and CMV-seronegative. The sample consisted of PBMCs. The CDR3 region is CASSLGPSFWQETQYF. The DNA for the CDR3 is TGTGCCAGCAGCTTGGGGCCGTCGTTCTGGCAAGAGACCCAGTACTTC.